The next 12 T cell receptor beta chains were all read from a single sample in a study of CD8+ T cells in alopecia areata listed by TCRdb under 2018. Reading the label with the study, this specimen's time point is: roughly 26 weeks on oral tofacitinib. This specimen's treatment or condition label, interpreted: oral pan-JAK inhibitor, 5-10 mg twice daily. The library came from the immunoSEQ multiplex PCR assay. For TCR sequencing, RNA was extracted from every sample and reverse transcribed into cDNA to serve as template. TCRdb holds this immuneACCESS table with in-frame rearrangements only. Some clones are missing; in checked studies, unresolved V genes explain under half, and the rest has no known cause. In this sample the table shows about 110,000 clones, less than 90% of which occur a single time. The ten most abundant clones make up under 25% of the sample. The source was CD8+ T cells sorted from blood, collected at week 24, from a patient treated with tofacitinib. These receptors were collected from a human donor with alopecia areata.

The J gene is TRBJ1-4, the V gene TRBV15; D is undetermined. The CDR3 loop spans 12 amino acids. Per germline, CDR1 LNHNV and CDR2 YYDKDF (reference sequence). V lost 4 bases, J lost 5 bases, and 5 bases lay in between. Here the CDR3 DNA reads TGTGCCACCAGCATGGGAAATGAAAAACTGTTTTTT. Protein: CATSMGNEKLFF.

The chain has TRBV7-2 and TRBJ2-5; the D gene is possibly TRBD2 (5 bases). Germline loops: CDR1 SGHTA, CDR2 FQGNSA. The V end lost 5 bases, the J end lost 4 bases, and 17 bases lay between the germline ends. The CDR3 totals 15 residues. The CDR3 loop reads CASSHSSVGRETQYF. The CDR3 DNA is TGTGCCAGCAGCCACTCTTCTGTAGGGAGAGAGACCCAGTACTTC.

As concerns this clone: This same CDR3 is encoded by further DNA sequences in the sample. The rearrangement links TRBV27 to TRBJ2-7; the match to TRBD1 covers 8 bases. Germline trimming cut 5 bases from V and 2 bases from J; bases unmatched to any gene: 5. This CDR3 region has 14 residues. The germline V gene has CDR1 MNHEY and CDR2 SMNVEV (reference sequence). This CDR3 is CASSLRTGTYEQYF. The DNA for the CDR3 is TGTGCCAGCAGTCTTCGGACAGGGACCTACGAGCAGTACTTC.

The count of this clone is one. This rearrangement joins TRBV19 to TRBJ2-3, with a weak D call TRBD2 (6 bases). Germline CDR1 and CDR2: LNHDA and SQIVND (reference sequence). The CDR3 consists of 16 residues. The V end was cut by 9 bases, the J end by 3 bases, with 22 bases between. The CDR3 reads CASSTTAGGVTDTQYF. The DNA of the CDR3 is TGTGCCAGCTCGACCACCGCCGGAGGGGTGACAGATACGCAGTATTTT.

The chain uses TRBV30 and TRBJ2-5, with a weak D call TRBD1 (5 bases). The DNA end is a closer match to TRBJ2-7, so the J assignment may be wrong. Looked up from germline, CDR1 is GTSNPN and CDR2 is SVGIG (reference sequence). The CDR3 length is 13 residues. The DNA of the CDR3 is TGTGCCTCAACCCAGGACATATCCTACGAGCAGTACTTC. This translates into CASTQDISYEQYF.

The chain links TRBV11-1 to TRBJ2-1; 7 bases map to TRBD2. Germline CDR1 and CDR2: SGHAT and FQDESV (reference sequence). The CDR3 loop spans 15 amino acids. J gave up 4 bases and V 5 bases, and 8 bases lay outside the gene matches. The CDR3 DNA reads as TGTGCCAGCAGCCCCCGGACTAGGCCGTACAATGAGCAGTTCTTC. Its translation is CASSPRTRPYNEQFF.

The rearrangement uses TRBV2 and TRBJ2-1; 8 bases are a match to TRBD1. Germline V gives CDR1 SNHLY, CDR2 FYNNEI. The CDR3 spans 15 residues. Germline trimming cut 5 bases from V and 5 bases from J; bases unmatched to any gene: 8. The CDR3 here is CASSRTGPNNNEQFF. The CDR3 DNA reads TGTGCCAGCAGTCGGACAGGGCCGAATAACAATGAGCAGTTCTTC.

The V gene is TRBV30, the J gene TRBJ2-2; a possible D gene is TRBD2 (5 bases). The CDR3 runs to 13 residues. Germline values: CDR1 GTSNPN, CDR2 SVGIG (reference sequence). V lost 6 bases and J lost 5, with 13 bases in between. DNA for the CDR3: TGTGCCTGCCAAACCGGGGTTACCGGGGAGCTGTTTTTT. As protein: CACQTGVTGELFF.

The genes are TRBV27 and TRBJ2-6, with D unresolved. Per the germline V gene, CDR1 is MNHEY and CDR2 is SMNVEV (reference sequence). The CDR3 sequence is 15 residues long. Trimming removed 3 bases at V and 1 base at J, with 7 bases between. As DNA, the CDR3 is TGTGCCAGCAGTTTGACGTTATCTGGGGCCAACGTCCTGACTTTC. Translated, it gives CASSLTLSGANVLTF.

The V call is TRBV9, the J call TRBJ2-5; 9 bases match TRBD1. CDR3 length: 15 amino acids. CDR1 SGDLS and CDR2 YYNGEE come from the germline V gene. V was pared by 3 bases and J by 0 bases, with 3 bases of the junction left unmatched. The CDR3 protein is CASSAGQGYQETQYF. Written as DNA, the CDR3 is TGTGCCAGCAGCGCCGGACAGGGGTACCAAGAGACCCAGTACTTC.

J is TRBJ2-1 and V is TRBV29-1, with a weak D call TRBD1 (5 bases). CDR3 length: 13 amino acids. V lost 5 bases, J lost 10 bases, and 18 bases lay in between. The germline V gene encodes CDR1 SQVTM and CDR2 ANQGSEA. CDR3 sequence: CSVFEQVDQEQFF. The CDR3 nucleotides read TGCAGCGTTTTTGAACAGGTGGACCAAGAGCAGTTCTTC.

V is TRBV27 and J is TRBJ2-7; no definite D call. CDR1 and CDR2 from the germline V gene are MNHEY and SMNVEV (reference sequence). The CDR3 spans 14 residues. Trimming took 0 bases from V and 2 from J, leaving 8 bases between them. CDR3 in DNA: TGTGCCAGCAGTTTATCTGGCAGTACCTACGAGCAGTACTTC. Translation: CASSLSGSTYEQYF.